The 32 T cell receptor beta chains below all came from one sample that was sequenced in a study of cytomegalovirus exposure and HLA in healthy donors. 13 Jbeta primers and 60 Vbeta primers were used for the PCR. Clones were sequenced by immunoSEQ multiplex PCR, and TCRdb holds only the in-frame ones, with some missing. The sample has 150,000 to 200,000 clones, over 70% seen once; the top ten hold about 1.9%. Sequenced: PBMCs. The receptor source for this set is a woman aged 18 to 35 in good health and CMV-seropositive.

The chain recombines TRBV5-5 with TRBJ2-7; 7 bases map to TRBD1. The germline CDR1 and CDR2 sequences are SGHKS and YYEKEE (reference sequence). Trimming at V came to 4 bases and at J to 0 bases, leaving 7 bases not matched to a gene. The CDR3 has 15 residues. CDR3 sequence reads: CASSLVDRRSYEQYF. The CDR3 region has the DNA TGTGCCAGCAGCCTTGTGGACAGGCGCTCCTACGAGCAGTACTTC.

This sequence joins TRBV4-1 and TRBJ1-1; 7 nucleotides match TRBD1. The V and J ends lost 1 base and 8 bases, in that order; junction bases with no gene match: 4. The CDR3 totals 13 residues. In germline, CDR1 is MGHRA, CDR2 YSYEKL. CDR3 sequence: CASSQVGGREAFF. CDR3 DNA sequence: TGCGCCAGCAGCCAAGTAGGGGGCAGGGAAGCTTTCTTT.

This chain uses TRBV19 with TRBJ1-4, with 9 bases fitting TRBD1. CDR3 length: 16 residues. CDR1 LNHDA and CDR2 SQIVND come from the germline V gene (reference sequence). With V trimmed by 0 bases and J by 7 bases, 6 bases remained unmatched. Here the CDR3 reads CASSIERAQGAEKLFF. The CDR3, as DNA: TGTGCCAGTAGTATAGAAAGGGCACAGGGGGCTGAAAAACTGTTTTTT. The full variable domain, its missing parts supplied by reference TRBV19 and TRBJ1-4, is DGGITQSPKYLFRKEGQNVTLSCEQNLNHDAMYWYRQDPGQGLRLIYYSQIVNDFQKGDIAEGYSVSREKKESFPLTVTSAQKNPTAFYLCASSIERAQGAEKLFFGSGTQLSVL.

The genes are TRBV9 and TRBJ2-1, with 10 positions matching TRBD2. CDR1 SGDLS and CDR2 YYNGEE come from the germline V gene. J was trimmed by 5 bases and V by 3 bases; bases with no gene match: 5. CDR3 length: 15 residues. Here the CDR3 DNA reads TGTGCCAGCAGCGCCGGACTAGCGGAGAACAATGAGCAGTTCTTC. Translation: CASSAGLAENNEQFF.

The V call is TRBV6-1, the J call TRBJ1-5; D not certain. CDR1 and CDR2 from the germline V gene are MNHNS and SASEGT. The CDR3 has 13 residues. The V gene lost 6 bases and the J gene lost 6 bases, with 12 bases spanning the gap. The CDR3, as DNA: TGTGCCAGCAGAGCTATGGTTGGTCAGCCCCAGCATTTT. Protein sequence: CASRAMVGQPQHF.

This chain uses TRBV4-1 with TRBJ2-1; 10 bases are a match to TRBD1. Germline V gene lookup returns CDR1 MGHRA and CDR2 YSYEKL. Trimming took 4 bases from V and 4 from J; bases not matched to a gene: 4. This CDR3 contains 15 residues. CDR3 protein: CASSRPGQGYNEQFF. DNA of the CDR3: TGCGCCAGCAGCCGTCCGGGACAGGGGTACAATGAGCAGTTCTTC.

The genes are TRBV7-3 and TRBJ2-3; the D gene is possibly TRBD1 (5 bases). The V gene lost 0 bases and the J gene lost 6 bases, with 7 bases spanning the gap. CDR1 is SGHTA, CDR2 FQGTGA, per germline. This CDR3 has 13 amino acids. The chain's CDR3 is CASSLTRADTQYF. CDR3 in DNA: TGTGCCAGCAGCTTAACCAGGGCGGATACGCAGTATTTT.

The chain couples TRBV29-1 to TRBJ2-7, with a tentative D call TRBD1 (6 bases). Germline V CDR1 and CDR2: SQVTM, ANQGSEA. The V gene lost 6 bases and the J gene lost 3 bases, with 12 bases spanning the gap. The CDR3 is 12 residues long. The CDR3: CSVKDRNYEQYF. In DNA, the CDR3 is TGCAGCGTAAAGGACAGAAACTACGAGCAGTACTTC.

The count of this clone is one. This rearrangement joins TRBV4-1 to TRBJ1-4; D remains unclear. The germline V gene encodes CDR1 MGHRA and CDR2 YSYEKL. The CDR3 totals 15 residues. Trimming shortened V by 0 bases and J by 0 bases, and 5 bases separated the two germline ends. The CDR3 region is CASSQDPATNEKLFF. CDR3 bases: TGCGCCAGCAGCCAAGACCCTGCAACTAATGAAAAACTGTTTTTT.

To note about this clone: Other DNA sequences in the sample encode the same CDR3. The chain is built from TRBV7-9 and TRBJ1-1; no firm D call. The CDR3 consists of 12 residues. Germline CDR1 reads SEHNR; CDR2 reads FQNEAQ (reference sequence). With 1 base removed from V and 6 bases from J, the gap between germline ends came to 6 bases. The CDR3 is CASSLGLSEAFF. The CDR3, as DNA: TGTGCCAGCAGCTTAGGGCTTTCTGAAGCTTTCTTT.

This clone was picked up one time. This chain connects TRBV5-1 to TRBJ2-3; 7 nucleotides agree with TRBD2. After removal of 3 bases from V and 6 bases from J, the junction contained 7 bases not matched to a gene. This CDR3 is built from 14 residues. Per the germline V gene, CDR1 is SGHRS and CDR2 is YFSETQ. CDR3 DNA sequence: TGCGCCAGCAGCTGGGGGGGAGCGGGGGATACGCAGTATTTT. It yields the protein CASSWGGAGDTQYF.

This clone has only one observation. The chain carries TRBV19 and TRBJ2-7; possibly TRBD1 for D (6 bases). The V end was cut by 8 bases, the J end by 2 bases, with 16 bases between. Germline V gene sequence: CDR1 LNHDA, CDR2 SQIVND (reference sequence). This CDR3 is built from 14 residues. CDR3 nucleotide sequence: TGTGCCAGTGCCGGGACATCCACGACCTACGAGCAGTACTTC. Amino acid sequence: CASAGTSTTYEQYF. The variable domain in full, with the rest retrieved from reference TRBV19 and TRBJ2-7, is DGGITQSPKYLFRKEGQNVTLSCEQNLNHDAMYWYRQDPGQGLRLIYYSQIVNDFQKGDIAEGYSVSREKKESFPLTVTSAQKNPTAFYLCASAGTSTTYEQYFGPGTRLTVT.

This sequence joins TRBV15 and TRBJ2-5; 7 bases align to TRBD1. Losses at the gene ends were 4 bases for V and 2 bases for J; bases not matched to a gene: 4. This CDR3 comprises 14 residues. Germline CDR1 and CDR2: LNHNV and YYDKDF (reference sequence). The CDR3 here is CATSNYRGQETQYF. CDR3 DNA: TGTGCCACCAGCAACTACAGGGGTCAAGAGACCCAGTACTTC. Full variable domain (rest looked up from reference TRBV15 and TRBJ2-5): DAMVIQNPRYQVTQFGKPVTLSCSQTLNHNVMYWYQQKSSQAPKLLFHYYDKDFNNEADTPDNFQSRRPNTSFCFLDIRSPGLGDTAMYLCATSNYRGQETQYFGPGTRLLVL.

The sample holds one count of this clone. The J gene is TRBJ1-2, the V gene TRBV19, with D unclear. CDR1 is LNHDA, CDR2 SQIVND, per germline (reference sequence). The CDR3 has 12 residues. Trimming removed 1 base at V and 8 bases at J, with 8 bases between. CDR3 in DNA: TGTGCCAGTAGTATAGGTTCTCGGGGCTACACCTTC. Its protein product is CASSIGSRGYTF.

The chain links TRBV7-9 to TRBJ1-2; 8 nucleotides align to TRBD1. The CDR3 loop spans 14 amino acids. CDR1 is SEHNR and CDR2 is FQNEAQ in the germline V gene (reference sequence). V lost 5 bases, J lost 2 bases, and 4 bases stayed unmatched. The CDR3, as DNA: TGTGCCAGCAGCGCAAGACAGGGGAACTATGGCTACACCTTC. This gives the protein CASSARQGNYGYTF.

This clone showed up just a few times. The CDR3 protein is CASTGDPETGTQYF. In nucleotides, the CDR3 is TGTGCCAGCACGGGGGACCCGGAGACGGGTACGCAGTATTTT. The rearrangement links TRBV6-4 to TRBJ2-3; TRBD2 is a possible D gene (6 bases). This CDR3 region has 14 residues. V lost 7 bases to trimming and J lost 8 bases, with 19 bases between them. Germline values: CDR1 MRHNA, CDR2 SNTAGT.

The chain is built from TRBV4-2 and TRBJ2-7, with 13 nucleotides matching TRBD2. Germline CDR1 reads LGHNA; CDR2 reads YNFKEQ. The CDR3 is 16 amino acids. After removal of 3 bases from V and 4 bases from J, the junction contained 6 bases not matched to a gene. The CDR3 bases are TGTGCCAGCAGCCACTTCGGACTAGCGGGGGAGTACGAGCAGTACTTC. It translates to CASSHFGLAGEYEQYF.

V is TRBV19 and J is TRBJ1-1; D remains ambiguous. V dropped 8 bases and J dropped 1 base, with 11 bases sitting between them. Germline CDR1 is LNHDA and CDR2 is SQIVND (reference sequence). The CDR3 length is 13 residues. The CDR3 reads CASSQTRNTEAFF. The DNA for the CDR3 is TGTGCCAGTTCTCAAACAAGGAACACTGAAGCTTTCTTT.

DNA of the CDR3: TGTGCCAGCAGTTCCCCACTAGAGGGCAATGAGCAGTTCTTC. Its translation is CASSSPLEGNEQFF. The chain has TRBV6-5 and TRBJ2-1; tentative D call: TRBD2 (5 bases). Deletions cut 4 bases from V and 6 bases from J, with 13 bases between. This CDR3 region has 14 residues. CDR1 and CDR2 from the germline V gene are MNHEY and SVGAGI.

This clone occurred once. V gene TRBV11-3 combines with J gene TRBJ2-7; 10 nucleotides match TRBD2. With V trimmed by 5 bases and J by 7 bases, 14 bases remained unmatched. Germline V gene data show CDR1 as SGHNT and CDR2 as YENEEA. The CDR3 extends over 16 amino acids. CDR3 coding DNA: TGTGCCAGCAGCCCCCGGTCCAGCGGGGGGGCGGGAGAGCAGTACTTC. As protein: CASSPRSSGGAGEQYF.

The CDR3 nucleotides read TGCGCCAGCAGCCAAGGCGGGGGAGGAACTTACTCTGGAAACACCATATATTTT. This translates into CASSQGGGGTYSGNTIYF. This chain uses TRBV4-3 with TRBJ1-3, with a tentative D call TRBD1 (5 bases). CDR1 LGHNA and CDR2 YSLEER come from the germline V gene. The CDR3 runs to 18 residues. Trimming cost V 1 base and J 0 bases, with 16 bases left between them.

The J gene is TRBJ2-7, the V gene TRBV11-2; D uncertain. Trimming took off 4 bases at V and 5 bases at J, with 21 bases between the two ends. The CDR3 is made up of 16 amino acids. Looked up from germline, CDR1 is SGHAT and CDR2 is FQNNGV. The CDR3 spells CASSSYYVEGRDEQYF. The CDR3 DNA follows: TGTGCCAGCAGCTCTTACTACGTCGAAGGTCGCGACGAGCAGTACTTC.

The rearrangement joins TRBV5-1 to TRBJ2-3, with 10 bases aligning to TRBD1. The CDR3 sequence is 14 residues long. Germline V lookup: CDR1 SGHRS, CDR2 YFSETQ. V was clipped by 3 bases and J by 3 bases; unmatched bases: 1. Written as DNA, the CDR3 is TGCGCCAGCAGCTGGACAGGGGGTACAGATACGCAGTATTTT. It specifies CASSWTGGTDTQYF.

The CDR3 DNA reads as TGTGCCTGGGCCCCGGGACAGTCATATAATTCACCCCTCCACTTT. Protein: CAWAPGQSYNSPLHF. V is TRBV30 and J is TRBJ1-6; 7 nucleotides match TRBD1. Germline CDR1 reads GTSNPN; CDR2 reads SVGIG (reference sequence). The CDR3 runs 15 residues. The ends lost 5 bases at V and 4 bases at J; junction bases unmatched: 8. Looking up the rest from reference TRBV30 and TRBJ1-6 gives the full variable domain: SQTIHQWPATLVQPVGSPLSLECTVEGTSNPNLYWYRQAAGRGLQLLFYSVGIGQISSEVPQNLSASRPQDRQFILSSKKLLLSDSGFYLCAWAPGQSYNSPLHFGNGTRLTVT.

This chain joins TRBV15 and TRBJ2-1; 8 nucleotides match TRBD1. The CDR3 spans 16 residues. Losses at the gene ends were 2 bases for V and 7 bases for J; bases not matched to a gene: 10. Germline assignment: CDR1 LNHNV and CDR2 YYDKDF (reference sequence). The CDR3: CATSRLTGGGDNEQFF. CDR3 nucleotides: TGTGCCACCAGCAGACTAACAGGGGGAGGTGATAATGAGCAGTTCTTC.

J is TRBJ1-3 and V is TRBV5-1, with 8 positions matching TRBD1. Per germline, CDR1 SGHRS and CDR2 YFSETQ. Trimming took 5 bases from V and 4 from J; bases not matched to a gene: 5. This CDR3 region has 14 residues. In DNA, the CDR3 is TGCGCCAGCAGACCGACAGGGGACGGAAACACCATATATTTT. Its translation is CASRPTGDGNTIYF. The full variable domain, with the rest looked up from reference TRBV5-1 and TRBJ1-3, is KAGVTQTPRYLIKTRGQQVTLSCSPISGHRSVSWYQQTPGQGLQFLFEYFSETQRNKGNFPGRFSGRQFSNSRSEMNVSTLELGDSALYLCASRPTGDGNTIYFGEGSWLTVV.

V is TRBV7-6 and J is TRBJ2-3, with TRBD2 matching over 13 bases. Looked up from germline, CDR1 is SGHVS and CDR2 is FNYEAQ. The CDR3 contains 17 residues. Trimming cost V 5 bases and J 7 bases; bases outside gene matches: 12. For the CDR3, the DNA is TGTGCCAGCAGCCCCCGGACTAGCGGGGGCCGTACAAATACGCAGTATTTT. Translation: CASSPRTSGGRTNTQYF.

The rearrangement links TRBV29-1 to TRBJ1-1; 8 nucleotides match TRBD1. The CDR3 extends over 18 amino acids. The J segment lost 1 base and the V segment lost 6 bases, leaving 19 bases of the junction unmatched. Germline loops: CDR1 SQVTM, CDR2 ANQGSEA. CDR3 nucleotides: TGCAGCGTAGAACTACTGCCGGGACAGGCCGCAACGAACACTGAAGCTTTCTTT. Translated: CSVELLPGQAATNTEAFF.

The V call is TRBV27, the J call TRBJ2-2; D is perhaps TRBD2 (5 bases). Germline loops: CDR1 MNHEY, CDR2 SMNVEV (reference sequence). Trimming cost V 4 bases and J 6 bases, with 18 bases left between them. The CDR3 spans 16 residues. The CDR3 is CASSSGGTQRPGELFF. The CDR3 DNA sequence: TGTGCCAGCAGTTCAGGAGGTACACAAAGACCCGGGGAGCTGTTTTTT.

The V and J genes are TRBV6-5 and TRBJ2-2; D is perhaps TRBD1 (6 bases). V was shortened by 6 bases and J by 0 bases, with 11 bases between the two germline ends. The CDR3 is 15 amino acids. Germline V lookup: CDR1 MNHEY, CDR2 SVGAGI. The CDR3 DNA reads as TGTGCCAGCAGCGATCGGACAGCGAACACCGGGGAGCTGTTTTTT. It encodes CASSDRTANTGELFF.

The chain combines TRBV4-2 with TRBJ2-2; TRBD1 matches at 8 bases. Germline values: CDR1 LGHNA, CDR2 YNFKEQ. V dropped 0 bases and J dropped 1; count of bases not matched to a gene: 7. This CDR3 has 18 amino acids. CDR3 amino acids: CASSQDVQGAGNTGELFF. For the CDR3, the DNA is TGTGCCAGCAGCCAAGATGTTCAGGGGGCAGGGAACACCGGGGAGCTGTTTTTT.

This chain uses TRBV10-3 with TRBJ2-2; D ambiguous. The CDR3 covers 15 residues. V was trimmed by 3 bases and J by 8 bases, leaving 16 bases between them. Germline V CDR1 and CDR2: ENHRY, SYGVKD. The CDR3 spells CAISDWAEMLGELFF. The CDR3 DNA reads TGTGCCATCAGTGACTGGGCCGAAATGCTGGGGGAGCTGTTTTTT.